This T cell receptor (beta chain) appears in the sequencing data of a study of shared clonotypes between healthy human individuals. Findings and limits, study-wide: The authors expected sequencing depth to affect clonotype sharing among donors. Generation probability values for non-shared clonotypes were lower than those for clonotypes shared by all four donors.

TCRdb's copy holds only in-frame clones and misses some; the assay was immunoSEQ multiplex PCR. The table shows around 700,000 clones, with around 72% occurring only once. The length of the CDR3 is 16 residues. V shed 0 bases, J shed 3 bases, and the junction held 1 base outside the gene matches. Per the germline V gene, CDR1 is SGHRS and CDR2 is YFSETQ. In this sample, this clone turned up a few times. Its antigen is as yet unknown. This same CDR3 is encoded by further DNA sequences in the sample. The gene calls are TRBV5-1 and TRBJ2-1; 12 nucleotides agree with TRBD2. The sequencing input was memory CD4+ T cells sorted from blood. Sample subset: CD45RA-negative fraction. The sequence derives from a woman in her 30s in good health. This CDR3 is CASSLGTSGVYNEQFF. CDR3 coding DNA: TGCGCCAGCAGCTTGGGGACTAGCGGGGTCTACAATGAGCAGTTCTTC.